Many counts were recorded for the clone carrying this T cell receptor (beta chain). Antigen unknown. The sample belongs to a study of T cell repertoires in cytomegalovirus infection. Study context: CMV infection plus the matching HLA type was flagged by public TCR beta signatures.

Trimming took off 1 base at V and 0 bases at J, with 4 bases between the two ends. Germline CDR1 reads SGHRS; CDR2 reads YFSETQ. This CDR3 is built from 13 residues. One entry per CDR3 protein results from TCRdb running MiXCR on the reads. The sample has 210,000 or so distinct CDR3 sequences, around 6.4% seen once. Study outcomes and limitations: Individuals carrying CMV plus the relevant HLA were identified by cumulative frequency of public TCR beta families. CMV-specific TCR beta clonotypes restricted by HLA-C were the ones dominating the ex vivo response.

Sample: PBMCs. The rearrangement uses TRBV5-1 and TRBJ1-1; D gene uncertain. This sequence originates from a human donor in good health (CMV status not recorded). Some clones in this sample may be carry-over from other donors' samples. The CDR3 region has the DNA TGCGCCAGCAGCTTGAACGTGAACACTGAAGCTTTCTTT. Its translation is CASSLNVNTEAFF.